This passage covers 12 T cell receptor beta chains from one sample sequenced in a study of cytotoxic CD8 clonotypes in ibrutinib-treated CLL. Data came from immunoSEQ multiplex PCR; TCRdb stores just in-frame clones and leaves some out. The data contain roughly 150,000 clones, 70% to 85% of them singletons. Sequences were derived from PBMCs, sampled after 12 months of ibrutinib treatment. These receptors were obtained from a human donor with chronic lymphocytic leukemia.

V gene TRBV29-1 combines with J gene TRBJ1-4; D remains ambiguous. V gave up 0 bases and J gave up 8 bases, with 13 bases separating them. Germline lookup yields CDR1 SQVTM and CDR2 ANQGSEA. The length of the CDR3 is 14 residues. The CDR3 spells CSVEDRGKREKLFF. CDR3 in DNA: TGCAGCGTTGAAGATCGGGGTAAACGAGAAAAACTGTTTTTT.

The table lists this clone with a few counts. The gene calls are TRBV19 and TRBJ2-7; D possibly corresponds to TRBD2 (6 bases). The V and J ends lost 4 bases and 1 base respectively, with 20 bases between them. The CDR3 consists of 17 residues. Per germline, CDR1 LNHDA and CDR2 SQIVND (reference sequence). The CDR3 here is CASSRGDGGPFSYEQYF. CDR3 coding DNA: TGTGCCAGTAGTAGGGGGGACGGTGGACCGTTTTCCTACGAGCAGTACTTC. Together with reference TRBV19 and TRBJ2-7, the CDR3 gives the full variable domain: DGGITQSPKYLFRKEGQNVTLSCEQNLNHDAMYWYRQDPGQGLRLIYYSQIVNDFQKGDIAEGYSVSREKKESFPLTVTSAQKNPTAFYLCASSRGDGGPFSYEQYFGPGTRLTVT.

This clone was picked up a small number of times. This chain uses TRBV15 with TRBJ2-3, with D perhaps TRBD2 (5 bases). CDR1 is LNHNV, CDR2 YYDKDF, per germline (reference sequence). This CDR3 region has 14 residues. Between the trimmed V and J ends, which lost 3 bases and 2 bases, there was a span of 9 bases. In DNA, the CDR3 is TGTGCCACCAGCAGCGGGGTAAACACAGATACGCAGTATTTT. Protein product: CATSSGVNTDTQYF.

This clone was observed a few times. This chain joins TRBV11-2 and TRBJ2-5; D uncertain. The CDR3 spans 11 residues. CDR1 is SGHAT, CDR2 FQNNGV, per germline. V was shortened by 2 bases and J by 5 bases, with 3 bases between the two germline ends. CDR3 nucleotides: TGTGCCAGCAGCTTAAAGGAGACCCAGTACTTC. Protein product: CASSLKETQYF.

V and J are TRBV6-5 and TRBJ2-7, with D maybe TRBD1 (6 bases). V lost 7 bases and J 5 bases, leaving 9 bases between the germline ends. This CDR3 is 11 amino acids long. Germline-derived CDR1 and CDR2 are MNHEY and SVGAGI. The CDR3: CASTHRDEQYF. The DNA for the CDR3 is TGTGCCAGCACTCACAGGGACGAGCAGTACTTC.

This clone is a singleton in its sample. CDR3 nucleotide sequence: TGTGCCAGTCAGTCCCACTATGCGGTCGATGAGCAGTTCTTC. As protein: CASQSHYAVDEQFF. J is TRBJ2-1 and V is TRBV19; no definite D call. Germline values: CDR1 LNHDA, CDR2 SQIVND (reference sequence). Trimming removed 8 bases at V and 8 bases at J, with 19 bases between. This CDR3 is 14 amino acids long.

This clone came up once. The CDR3 sequence: CASSPLGVRDRQTYEQYF. In DNA form, the CDR3 reads TGTGCCAGCAGCCCCCTAGGGGTAAGGGACAGGCAAACCTACGAGCAGTACTTC. The chain couples TRBV7-9 to TRBJ2-7; 8 bases are shared with TRBD1. The CDR3 runs 18 residues. Per germline, CDR1 SEHNR and CDR2 FQNEAQ (reference sequence). V was clipped by 5 bases and J by 2 bases; unmatched bases: 17.

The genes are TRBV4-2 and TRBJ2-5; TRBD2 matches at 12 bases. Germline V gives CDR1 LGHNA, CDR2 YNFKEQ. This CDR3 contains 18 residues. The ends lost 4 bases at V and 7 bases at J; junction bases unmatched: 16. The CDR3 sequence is CASSPRGLAGGPGGTQYF. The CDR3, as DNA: TGTGCCAGCAGCCCTCGAGGGCTAGCGGGGGGGCCGGGAGGGACCCAGTACTTC.

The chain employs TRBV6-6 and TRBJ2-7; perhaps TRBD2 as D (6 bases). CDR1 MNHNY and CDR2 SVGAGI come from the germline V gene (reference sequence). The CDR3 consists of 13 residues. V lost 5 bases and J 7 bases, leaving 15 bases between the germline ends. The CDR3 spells CASSTEGRTEQYF. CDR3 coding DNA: TGTGCCAGCAGTACCGAGGGGAGGACAGAGCAGTACTTC.

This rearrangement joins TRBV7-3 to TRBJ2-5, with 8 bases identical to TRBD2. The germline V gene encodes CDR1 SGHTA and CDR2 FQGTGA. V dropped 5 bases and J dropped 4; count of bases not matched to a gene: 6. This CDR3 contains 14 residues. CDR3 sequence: CASSRSGNTETQYF. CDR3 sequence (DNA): TGTGCCAGCAGCCGTAGCGGGAACACAGAGACCCAGTACTTC.

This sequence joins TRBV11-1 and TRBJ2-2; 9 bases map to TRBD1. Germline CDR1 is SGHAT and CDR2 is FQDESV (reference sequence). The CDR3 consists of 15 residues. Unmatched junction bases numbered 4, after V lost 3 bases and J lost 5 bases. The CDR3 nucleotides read TGTGCCAGCAGCTTGGGGACAGGGCGTACCGGGGAGCTGTTTTTT. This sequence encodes CASSLGTGRTGELFF.

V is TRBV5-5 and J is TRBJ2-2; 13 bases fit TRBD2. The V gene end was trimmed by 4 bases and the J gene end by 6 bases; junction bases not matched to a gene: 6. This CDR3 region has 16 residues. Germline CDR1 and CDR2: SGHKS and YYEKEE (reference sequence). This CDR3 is CASSRGLAGPPGELFF. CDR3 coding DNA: TGTGCCAGCAGCCGGGGACTAGCGGGACCCCCCGGGGAGCTGTTTTTT.